A single sample is the source of the 10 T cell receptor beta chains below, sequenced in a study of Ad26.COV2.S vaccination and SARS-CoV-2 variants. Clones were sequenced by immunoSEQ multiplex PCR, and TCRdb holds only the in-frame ones, with some missing. The top ten clones hold 1.5% to 2% of a sample with 350,000 to 450,000 clones, roughly 90% of them seen once. Treatment noted: roughly 20 received Ad26.COV2.S at low or high dose, single or two shots; about 5 received placebo; per-sample allocation not given. Each sample was drawn 63 days after the first injection (of vaccine or placebo). The sequenced sample was peripheral blood, obtained in a trial of Ad26.COV2.S vaccine versus placebo. These receptors all come from a person between 18 and 65 years old who received the Ad26.COV2.S COVID-19 vaccine or a placebo.

The chain joins TRBV3-1 (or the pseudogene TRBV3-2) to TRBJ1-3, with D possibly TRBD1 on 6 matching bases. V lost 1 base and J 0 bases, leaving 13 bases between the germline ends. Germline V lookup: CDR1 LGHDT, CDR2 YNNKEL (reference sequence). CDR3 length: 17 residues. CDR3 amino acids: CASSQAQGTASGNTIYF. Here the CDR3 DNA reads TGTGCCAGCAGCCAAGCCCAGGGGACCGCCTCTGGAAACACCATATATTTT.

A single count supports this clone. V is TRBV2 and J is TRBJ1-2; 10 bases are a match to TRBD1. The CDR3 is 17 amino acids. V lost 11 bases and J lost 5; bases outside the gene matches: 20. Germline lookup yields CDR1 SNHLY and CDR2 FYNNEI. CDR3 in amino acids: CAVLGQGKVTVGYGYTF. In DNA, the CDR3 is TGTGCCGTCCTGGGACAGGGGAAGGTCACGGTTGGATATGGCTACACCTTC.

This chain uses TRBV30 with TRBJ1-6, with D maybe TRBD1 (6 bases). CDR1 is GTSNPN and CDR2 is SVGIG in the germline V gene (reference sequence). V dropped 0 bases and J dropped 7 bases, with 10 bases sitting between them. The length of the CDR3 is 14 residues. The CDR3 region has the DNA TGTGCCTGGAGTGTTGACAGGTCAAATTCACCCCTCCACTTT. Its translation is CAWSVDRSNSPLHF.

This chain connects TRBV6-6 to TRBJ1-1; the D gene is possibly TRBD1 (5 bases). V lost 0 bases, J lost 2 bases, and 13 bases lay in between. CDR3 length equals 16 residues. Germline lookup yields CDR1 MNHNY and CDR2 SVGAGI (reference sequence). The CDR3 is CASSYSGFGGNTEAFF. In nucleotides, the CDR3 is TGTGCCAGCAGTTACTCGGGCTTCGGGGGAAACACTGAAGCTTTCTTT.

The genes are TRBV4-3 and TRBJ2-1, with 11 bases fitting TRBD1. J gave up 6 bases and V 3 bases, and 7 bases lay outside the gene matches. The CDR3 consists of 16 residues. Germline V gene sequence: CDR1 LGHNA, CDR2 YSLEER. DNA for the CDR3: TGCGCCAGCAGCCAGTTGACCGGGACAGGGGGCAATGAGCAGTTCTTC. It codes for CASSQLTGTGGNEQFF.

Only one count was recorded for this clone. V gene TRBV7-2 combines with J gene TRBJ2-3, with 7 bases matching TRBD2. The CDR3 has 16 residues. V lost 5 bases, J lost 0 bases, and 8 bases stayed unmatched. Germline loops: CDR1 SGHTA, CDR2 FQGNSA. The CDR3: CASSPQAGLSTDTQYF. In DNA, the CDR3 is TGTGCCAGCAGCCCTCAAGCGGGGCTAAGCACAGATACGCAGTATTTT.

The rearrangement uses TRBV6-5 and TRBJ2-7, with 13 bases lining up with TRBD2. Germline assignment: CDR1 MNHEY and CDR2 SVGAGI. Trimming removed 0 bases from V and 3 bases from J; junction bases left unmatched: 2. The CDR3 extends over 16 amino acids. DNA of the CDR3: TGTGCCAGCAGTTACTCAGGACTAGCGGGGGTCTACGAGCAGTACTTC. It translates to CASSYSGLAGVYEQYF.

The gene calls are TRBV2 and TRBJ1-2; D may be TRBD1 (5 bases). The CDR3 runs to 15 residues. Trimming removed 4 bases from V and 1 base from J, with 13 bases in between. Germline lookup yields CDR1 SNHLY and CDR2 FYNNEI. CDR3 in DNA: TGTGCCAGCAGTGTCCCGGGGCTTTATAACTATGGCTACACCTTC. This codes for CASSVPGLYNYGYTF.

This chain's CDR3 is CASTPGPGGRSETQYF. CDR3 nucleotides: TGTGCCAGCACCCCAGGCCCGGGGGGCCGGTCGGAGACCCAGTACTTC. J is TRBJ2-5 and V is TRBV6-2 or TRBV6-3; maybe TRBD2 (7 bases). The V gene's germline CDR1 is MNHEY and CDR2 SVGEGT. The ends were cut back, 7 bases at V and 5 bases at J, with 23 bases in the middle. The CDR3 consists of 16 residues.

The chain links TRBV9 to TRBJ2-3, with a tentative D call TRBD1 (6 bases). CDR3 length equals 15 residues. CDR1 and CDR2 (germline): SGDLS, YYNGEE. V was clipped by 0 bases and J by 2 bases, with 10 bases between them. The CDR3 bases are TGTGCCAGCAGCGTAGAGGGGACACCCACAGATACGCAGTATTTT. It specifies CASSVEGTPTDTQYF.